Here is one T cell receptor (beta chain) with its context. The sample comes from a study of blood T cell repertoires in COVID-19. Only in-frame clones appear in the TCRdb table, and some are missing; sequencing was by immunoSEQ multiplex PCR. The data hold approximately 240,000 clones, with about four fifths observed a single time. Trimming cost V 5 bases and J 5 bases, with 16 bases left between them. The CDR3 sequence is 15 residues long. Germline CDR1 and CDR2: MDHEN and SYDVKM. This receptor was taken from a young woman who had recovered from COVID-19. The rearrangement links TRBV28 to TRBJ2-1, with D perhaps TRBD2 (6 bases). Specimen: peripheral blood. The CDR3 loop reads CASSRSGSPNNEQFF. In nucleotides, the CDR3 is TGTGCCAGCAGTCGTAGCGGTTCTCCCAACAATGAGCAGTTCTTC.